The clone carrying this T cell receptor (beta chain) was recorded many times. The antigen is not known. Using RNA transcripts as the source, TCR beta CDR3 regions were amplified. Carried out on the TCR CDR3, a first-round RT-PCR used the HTBI primer set. TCRdb reprocessed the multiplex PCR reads with MiXCR, giving one entry per CDR3 protein. The table includes nearly 600,000 distinct CDR3 sequences, approximately 15% detected once. Cells are PBMCs isolated from about 10 ml of fresh blood. These data originate in a study of T cells in Graves' hyperthyroidism and ophthalmopathy. Broader study findings: Most thyroid-expanded clonotypes above 0.001 were also found in blood.

The sample was blood. The source of this sequence is a young woman with Graves' ophthalmopathy.

The CDR3 loop is CATSLTGSYEQYF. The CDR3 nucleotides read TGTGCCACCAGCCTGACAGGTTCCTACGAGCAGTACTTC. The chain employs TRBV24-1 and TRBJ2-7; D might be TRBD1 (6 bases). V was shortened by 7 bases and J by 1 base, with 10 bases between the two germline ends. CDR3 size: 13 residues. Germline CDR1 is KGHDR and CDR2 is SFDVKD.